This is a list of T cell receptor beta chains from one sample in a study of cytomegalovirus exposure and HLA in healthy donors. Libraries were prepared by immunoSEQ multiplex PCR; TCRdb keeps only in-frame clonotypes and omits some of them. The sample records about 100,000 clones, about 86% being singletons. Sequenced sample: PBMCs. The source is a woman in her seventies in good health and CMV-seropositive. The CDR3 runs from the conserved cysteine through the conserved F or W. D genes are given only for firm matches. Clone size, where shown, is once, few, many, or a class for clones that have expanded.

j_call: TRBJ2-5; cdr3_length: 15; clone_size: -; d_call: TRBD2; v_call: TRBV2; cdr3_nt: TGTGCCAGCAGCCCTATTCTAGCGGGAGGAGAGACCCAGTACTTC; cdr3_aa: CASSPILAGGETQYF
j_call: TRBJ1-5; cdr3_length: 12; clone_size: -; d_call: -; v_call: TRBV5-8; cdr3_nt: TGTGCCAGCCGGAGGTACAATCAGCCCCAGCATTTT; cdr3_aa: CASRRYNQPQHF
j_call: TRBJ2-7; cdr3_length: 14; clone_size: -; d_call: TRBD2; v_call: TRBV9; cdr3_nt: TGTGCCAGCAGCCCTAGGACTAGTACCTACGAGCAGTACTTC; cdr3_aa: CASSPRTSTYEQYF
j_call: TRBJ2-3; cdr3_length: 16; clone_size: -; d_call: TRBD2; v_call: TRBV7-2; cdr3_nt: TGTGCCAGCAGCTTAGGATTTAGCGGGAGCACAGATACGCAGTATTTT; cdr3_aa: CASSLGFSGSTDTQYF
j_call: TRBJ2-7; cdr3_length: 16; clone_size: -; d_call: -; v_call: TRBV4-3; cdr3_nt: TGCGCCAGCAGCCAAGTTAACCTAGTCGCCTTTGATGAGCAGTACTTC; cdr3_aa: CASSQVNLVAFDEQYF
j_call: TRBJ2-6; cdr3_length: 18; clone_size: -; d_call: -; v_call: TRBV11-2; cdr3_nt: TGTGCCAGCAGCTTTCAGGGGGGATTCGGCTCTGGGGCCAACGTCCTGACTTTC; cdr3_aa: CASSFQGGFGSGANVLTF
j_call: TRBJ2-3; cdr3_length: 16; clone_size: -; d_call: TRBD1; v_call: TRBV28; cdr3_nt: TGTGCCAGCAGGAGTCCCAGGGGGCTTCACACAGATACGCAGTATTTT; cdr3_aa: CASRSPRGLHTDTQYF
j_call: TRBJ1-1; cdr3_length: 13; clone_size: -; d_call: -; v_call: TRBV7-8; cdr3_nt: TGTGCCAGCACCATATCAGGGAACACTGAAGCTTTCTTT; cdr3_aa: CASTISGNTEAFF
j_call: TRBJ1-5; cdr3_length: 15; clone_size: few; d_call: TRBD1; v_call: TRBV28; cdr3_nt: TGTGCCAGCAGTAGGGGACAGGGGGTAGGGCAGCCCCAGCATTTT; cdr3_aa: CASSRGQGVGQPQHF
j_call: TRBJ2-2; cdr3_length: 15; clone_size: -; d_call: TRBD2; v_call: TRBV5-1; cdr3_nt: TGCGCCAGCAGCTTCGGGGGAGGGTACACCGGGGAGCTGTTTTTT; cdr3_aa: CASSFGGGYTGELFF
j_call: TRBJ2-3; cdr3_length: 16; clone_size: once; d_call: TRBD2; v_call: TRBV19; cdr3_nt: TGTGCCAGTAGATCTCGACTAGCGGGAGCAATAGATACGCAGTATTTT; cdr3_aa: CASRSRLAGAIDTQYF
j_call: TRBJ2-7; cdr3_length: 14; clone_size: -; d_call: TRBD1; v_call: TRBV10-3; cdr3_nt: TGTGCCATCAGGGGACAGGGTGATAATAACGAGCAGTACTTC; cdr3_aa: CAIRGQGDNNEQYF
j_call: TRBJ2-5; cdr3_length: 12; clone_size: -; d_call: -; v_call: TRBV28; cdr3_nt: TGTGCCAGCAAAGGGACACCGCAGACCCAGTACTTC; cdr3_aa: CASKGTPQTQYF
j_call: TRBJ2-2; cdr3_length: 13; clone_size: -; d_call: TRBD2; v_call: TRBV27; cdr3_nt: TGTGCCAGCAGTGGGGGGGGAACCGGGGAGCTGTTTTTT; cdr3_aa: CASSGGGTGELFF
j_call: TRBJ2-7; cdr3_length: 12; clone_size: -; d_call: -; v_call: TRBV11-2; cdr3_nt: TGTGCCAGCAGCTTAAGTAGCTACGAGCAGTACTTC; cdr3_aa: CASSLSSYEQYF
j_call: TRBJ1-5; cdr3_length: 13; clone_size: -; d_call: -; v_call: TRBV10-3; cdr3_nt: TGTGCCATCAGTGAGTCGTCGAATCAGCCCCAGCATTTT; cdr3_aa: CAISESSNQPQHF
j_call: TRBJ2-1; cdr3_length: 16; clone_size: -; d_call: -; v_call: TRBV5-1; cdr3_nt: TGCGCCAGCAGTGATGTAGCGAGAACTATGTACAATGAGCAGTTCTTC; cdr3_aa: CASSDVARTMYNEQFF
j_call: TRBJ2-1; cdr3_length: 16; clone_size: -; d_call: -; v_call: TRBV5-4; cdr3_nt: TGTGCCAGCAGCCCGGGACTGAGTGGGGCCTACAATGAGCAGTTCTTC; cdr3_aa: CASSPGLSGAYNEQFF
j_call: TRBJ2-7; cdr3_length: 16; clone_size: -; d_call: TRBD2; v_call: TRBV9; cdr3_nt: TGTGCCAGCAGCGTAGTCGCTAGCGGGAGTAGTTACGAGCAGTACTTC; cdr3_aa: CASSVVASGSSYEQYF
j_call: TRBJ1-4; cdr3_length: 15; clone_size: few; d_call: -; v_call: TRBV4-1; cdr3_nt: TGCGCCAGCAGCCAAGAGGCAGGGGCTAATGAAAAACTGTTTTTT; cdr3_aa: CASSQEAGANEKLFF
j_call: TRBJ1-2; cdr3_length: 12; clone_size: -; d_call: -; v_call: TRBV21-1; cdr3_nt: TGTGCCAGCAGCCGAGACAGGGGCGGCTACACCTTC; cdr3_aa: CASSRDRGGYTF
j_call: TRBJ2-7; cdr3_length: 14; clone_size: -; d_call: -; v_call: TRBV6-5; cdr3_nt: TGTGCCAGCAGTTCCACCCCCGGGTCTTACGAGCAGTACTTC; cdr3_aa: CASSSTPGSYEQYF
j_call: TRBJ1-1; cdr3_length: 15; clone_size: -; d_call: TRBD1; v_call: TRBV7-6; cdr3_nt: TGTGCCAGCAGCCCGGGACAGCTAGTTAACGCGGGGGCTTTCTTT; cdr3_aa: CASSPGQLVNAGAFF
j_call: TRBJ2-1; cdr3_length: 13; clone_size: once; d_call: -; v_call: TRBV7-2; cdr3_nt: TGTGCCAGCAGCTTAGGAATTCGGAATGAGCAGTTCTTC; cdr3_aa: CASSLGIRNEQFF
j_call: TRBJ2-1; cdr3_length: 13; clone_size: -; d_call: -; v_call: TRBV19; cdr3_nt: TGTGCCAGTGGCCGACTGTCCTACAATGAGCAGTTCTTC; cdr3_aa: CASGRLSYNEQFF
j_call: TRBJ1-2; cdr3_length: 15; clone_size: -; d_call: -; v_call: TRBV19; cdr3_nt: TGTGCCACCCAACCCGCGGGGGACCATAACTATGACTACACCTTC; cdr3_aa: CATQPAGDHNYDYTF